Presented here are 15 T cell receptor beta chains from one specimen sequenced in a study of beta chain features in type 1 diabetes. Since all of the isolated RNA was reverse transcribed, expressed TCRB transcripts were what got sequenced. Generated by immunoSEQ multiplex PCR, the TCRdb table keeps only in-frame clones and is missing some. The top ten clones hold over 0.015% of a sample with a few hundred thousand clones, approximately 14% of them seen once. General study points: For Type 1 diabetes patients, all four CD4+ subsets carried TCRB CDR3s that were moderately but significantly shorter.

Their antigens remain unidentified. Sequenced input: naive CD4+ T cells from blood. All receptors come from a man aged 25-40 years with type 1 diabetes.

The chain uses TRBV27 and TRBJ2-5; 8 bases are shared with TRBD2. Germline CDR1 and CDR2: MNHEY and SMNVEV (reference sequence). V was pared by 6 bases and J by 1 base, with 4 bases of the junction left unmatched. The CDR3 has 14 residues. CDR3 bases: TGTGCCAGCAGGGCAGCGGGAGTCCAAGAGACCCAGTACTTC. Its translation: CASRAAGVQETQYF.

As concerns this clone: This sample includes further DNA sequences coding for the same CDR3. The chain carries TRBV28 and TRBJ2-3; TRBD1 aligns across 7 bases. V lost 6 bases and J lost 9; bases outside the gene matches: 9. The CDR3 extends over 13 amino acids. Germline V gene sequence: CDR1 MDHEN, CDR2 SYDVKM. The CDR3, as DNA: TGTGCCAGCAGCCTCTTAGGGGGCGACACGCAGTATTTT. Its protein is CASSLLGGDTQYF.

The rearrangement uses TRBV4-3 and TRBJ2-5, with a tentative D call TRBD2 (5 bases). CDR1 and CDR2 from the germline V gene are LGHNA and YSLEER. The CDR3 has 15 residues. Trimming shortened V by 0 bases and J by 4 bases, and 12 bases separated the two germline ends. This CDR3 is CASSQDPGRGETQYF. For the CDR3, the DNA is TGCGCCAGCAGCCAAGATCCTGGACGGGGAGAGACCCAGTACTTC.

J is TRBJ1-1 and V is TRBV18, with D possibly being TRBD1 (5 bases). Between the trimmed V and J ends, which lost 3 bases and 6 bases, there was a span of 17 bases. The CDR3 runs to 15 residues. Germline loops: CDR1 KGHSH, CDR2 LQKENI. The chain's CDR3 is CASSPHPTVTSEAFF. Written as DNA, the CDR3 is TGTGCCAGCTCACCCCACCCGACAGTAACGTCTGAAGCTTTCTTT.

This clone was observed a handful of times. The CDR3 reads CSVVLTSATDTQYF. For the CDR3, the DNA is TGCAGCGTAGTTTTGACTAGCGCAACAGATACGCAGTATTTT. The V and J genes are TRBV29-1 and TRBJ2-3, with 8 bases identical to TRBD2. CDR3 length equals 14 residues. V gave up 6 bases and J gave up 3 bases; unmatched junction bases: 8. CDR1 is SQVTM, CDR2 ANQGSEA, per germline.

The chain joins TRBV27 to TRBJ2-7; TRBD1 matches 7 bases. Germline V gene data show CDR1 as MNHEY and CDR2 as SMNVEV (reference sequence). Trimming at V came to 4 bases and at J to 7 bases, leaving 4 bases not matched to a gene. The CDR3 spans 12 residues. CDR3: CASSWTGGEQYF. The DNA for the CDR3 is TGTGCCAGCAGTTGGACAGGCGGGGAGCAGTACTTC.

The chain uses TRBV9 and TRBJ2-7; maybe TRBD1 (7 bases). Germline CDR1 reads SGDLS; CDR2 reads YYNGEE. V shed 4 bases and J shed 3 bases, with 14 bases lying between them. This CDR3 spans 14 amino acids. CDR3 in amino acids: CASSPRDSNYEQYF. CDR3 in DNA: TGTGCCAGCAGCCCGCGGGACAGCAACTACGAGCAGTACTTC.

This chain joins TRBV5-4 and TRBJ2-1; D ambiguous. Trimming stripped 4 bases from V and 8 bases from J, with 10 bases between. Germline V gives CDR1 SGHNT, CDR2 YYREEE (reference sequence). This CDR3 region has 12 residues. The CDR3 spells CASSQHADEQFF. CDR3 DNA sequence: TGTGCCAGCAGCCAACATGCCGATGAGCAGTTCTTC.

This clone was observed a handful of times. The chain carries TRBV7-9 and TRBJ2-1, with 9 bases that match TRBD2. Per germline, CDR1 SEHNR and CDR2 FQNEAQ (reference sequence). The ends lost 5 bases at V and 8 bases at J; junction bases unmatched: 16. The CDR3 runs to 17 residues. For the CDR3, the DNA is TGTGCCAGCAGCCCCACACCTCACGGGACTAGCCCGTATGAGCAGTTCTTC. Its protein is CASSPTPHGTSPYEQFF.

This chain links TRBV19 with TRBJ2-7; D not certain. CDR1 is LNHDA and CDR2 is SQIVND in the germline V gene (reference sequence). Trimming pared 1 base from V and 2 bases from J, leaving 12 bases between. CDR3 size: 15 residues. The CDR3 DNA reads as TGTGCCAGTAGTATAGTTCGGCTCGGAGCCTACGAGCAGTACTTC. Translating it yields CASSIVRLGAYEQYF.

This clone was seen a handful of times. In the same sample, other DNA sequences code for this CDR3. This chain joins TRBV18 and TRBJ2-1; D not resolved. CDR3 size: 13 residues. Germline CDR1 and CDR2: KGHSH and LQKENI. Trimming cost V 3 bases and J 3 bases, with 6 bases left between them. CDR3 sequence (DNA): TGTGCCAGCTCACCCCCTAGCTACAATGAGCAGTTCTTC. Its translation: CASSPPSYNEQFF.

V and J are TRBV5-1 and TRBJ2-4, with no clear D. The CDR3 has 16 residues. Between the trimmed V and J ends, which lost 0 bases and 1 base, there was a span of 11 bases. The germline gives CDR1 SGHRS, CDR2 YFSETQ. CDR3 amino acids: CASSLVTRLAKNIQYF. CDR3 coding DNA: TGCGCCAGCAGCTTGGTAACGAGGTTGGCCAAAAACATTCAGTACTTC. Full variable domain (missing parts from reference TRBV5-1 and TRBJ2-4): KAGVTQTPRYLIKTRGQQVTLSCSPISGHRSVSWYQQTPGQGLQFLFEYFSETQRNKGNFPGRFSGRQFSNSRSEMNVSTLELGDSALYLCASSLVTRLAKNIQYFGAGTRLSVL.

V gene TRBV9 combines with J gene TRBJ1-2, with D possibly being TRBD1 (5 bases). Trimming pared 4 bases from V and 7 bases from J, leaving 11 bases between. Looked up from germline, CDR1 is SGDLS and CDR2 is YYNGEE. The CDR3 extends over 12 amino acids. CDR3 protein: CASSPTGSGYTF. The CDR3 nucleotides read TGTGCCAGCAGCCCCACAGGCAGTGGCTACACCTTC.

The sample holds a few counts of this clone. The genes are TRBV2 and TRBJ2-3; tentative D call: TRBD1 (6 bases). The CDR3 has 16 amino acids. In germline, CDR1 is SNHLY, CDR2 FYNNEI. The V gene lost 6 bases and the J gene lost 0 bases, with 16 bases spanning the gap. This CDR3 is CASSSGVPTSTDTQYF. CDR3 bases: TGTGCCAGCAGCTCAGGGGTTCCTACTAGCACAGATACGCAGTATTTT. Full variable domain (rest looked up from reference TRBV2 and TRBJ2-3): EPEVTQTPSHQVTQMGQEVILRCVPISNHLYFYWYRQILGQKVEFLVSFYNNEISEKSEIFDDQFSVERPDGSNFTLKIRSTKLEDSAMYFCASSSGVPTSTDTQYFGPGTRLTVL.

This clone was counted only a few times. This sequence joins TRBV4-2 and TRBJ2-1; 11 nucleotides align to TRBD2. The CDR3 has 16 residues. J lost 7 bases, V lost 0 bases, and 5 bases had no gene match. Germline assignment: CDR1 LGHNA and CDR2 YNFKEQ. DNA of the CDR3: TGTGCCAGCAGCCAAGAACTAGCGGGAGTGAGTAATGAGCAGTTCTTC. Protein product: CASSQELAGVSNEQFF.